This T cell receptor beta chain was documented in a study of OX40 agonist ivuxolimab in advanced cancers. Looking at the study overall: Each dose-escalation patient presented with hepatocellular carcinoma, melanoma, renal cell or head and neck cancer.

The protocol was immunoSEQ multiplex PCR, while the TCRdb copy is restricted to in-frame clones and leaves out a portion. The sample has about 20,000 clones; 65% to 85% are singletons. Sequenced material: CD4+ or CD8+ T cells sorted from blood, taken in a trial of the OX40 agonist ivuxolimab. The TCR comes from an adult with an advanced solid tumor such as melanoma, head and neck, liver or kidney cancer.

The CDR3, as DNA: TGTGCCAGCAGCTTAGGTTTCATAGGAGCTTTCTTT. Residues: CASSLGFIGAFF. V usage is TRBV7-2 and J usage is TRBJ1-1; no reliable D call. Trimming took 1 base from V and 10 from J, leaving 10 bases between them. The germline V gene has CDR1 SGHTA and CDR2 FQGNSA. This CDR3 spans 12 amino acids.